This passage covers 13 T cell receptor beta chains from one sample sequenced in a study of Ad26.COV2.S vaccination and SARS-CoV-2 variants. Assay used: immunoSEQ multiplex PCR; TCRdb lists only in-frame clones, some missing. The sample records about 350,000 clones, 80% to 90% being singletons. The treatment: around 19 received Ad26.COV2.S at low or high dose, single or two shots; about five received placebo; per-sample allocation not given. On day 63 after the first injection, vaccine and placebo recipients gave samples. The starting material was peripheral blood, obtained in a trial of Ad26.COV2.S vaccine versus placebo. Receptors were obtained from a person between 18 and 59 years old who received the Ad26.COV2.S COVID-19 vaccine or a placebo.

The rearrangement uses TRBV25-1 and TRBJ2-3; 7 nucleotides match TRBD2. CDR3 length: 14 amino acids. V shed 3 bases and J 2 bases; nucleotides not matched to a gene: 2. The germline V gene has CDR1 MGHDK and CDR2 SYGVNS. CDR3 sequence reads: CASSDSGDTDTQYF. CDR3 nucleotide sequence: TGTGCCAGCAGTGACAGCGGGGACACAGATACGCAGTATTTT.

The chain employs TRBV20-1 and TRBJ2-1; a weak D match, TRBD2 (5 bases). With 3 bases removed from V and 7 bases from J, the gap between germline ends came to 16 bases. CDR3 length equals 14 residues. CDR1 is DFQATT, CDR2 SNEGSKA, per germline (reference sequence). The CDR3 reads CSASYGLLWNEQFF. The CDR3 coding sequence is TGCAGTGCTAGTTATGGACTCCTGTGGAATGAGCAGTTCTTC.

J is TRBJ2-1 and V is TRBV25-1, with D uncertain. V lost 3 bases to trimming and J lost 10 bases, with 10 bases between them. Germline V gene data show CDR1 as MGHDK and CDR2 as SYGVNS. The length of the CDR3 is 12 residues. The CDR3 DNA follows: TGTGCCAGCAGTGATGGACCCCGGGAGCAGTTCTTC. This translates into CASSDGPREQFF.

The V call is TRBV19, the J call TRBJ2-2; D not certain. V was clipped by 5 bases and J by 5 bases, with 9 bases between them. The germline CDR1 and CDR2 sequences are LNHDA and SQIVND (reference sequence). The CDR3 loop spans 13 amino acids. CDR3 in amino acids: CASSLGRTGELFF. DNA for the CDR3: TGTGCCAGTAGTCTGGGCCGGACCGGGGAGCTGTTTTTT.

The V and J genes are TRBV15 and TRBJ2-3, with D possibly matching TRBD1 (5 bases). The CDR3 runs to 14 residues. Looked up from germline, CDR1 is LNHNV and CDR2 is YYDKDF (reference sequence). Trimming removed 2 bases at V and 2 bases at J, with 8 bases between. The CDR3 reads CATSRQGNTDTQYF. Written as DNA, the CDR3 is TGTGCCACCAGCAGACAGGGAAACACAGATACGCAGTATTTT.

The J gene is TRBJ2-2, the V gene TRBV27; D is ambiguous. Germline V CDR1 and CDR2: MNHEY, SMNVEV (reference sequence). The CDR3 is made up of 15 amino acids. Trimming pared 5 bases from V and 2 bases from J, leaving 12 bases between. The CDR3 coding sequence is TGTGCCAGCAGTCTGGTCCTGTCTAACACCGGGGAGCTGTTTTTT. This codes for CASSLVLSNTGELFF.

This clone was recorded a few times. The rearrangement joins TRBV7-2 to TRBJ2-7, with TRBD1 matching 10 bases. Germline CDR1 SGHTA, CDR2 FQGNSA. After removal of 5 bases from V and 5 bases from J, the junction contained 15 bases not matched to a gene. The CDR3 sequence is 17 residues long. The CDR3 bases are TGTGCCAGCAGCCCACCTTCCGGGACAGGGGCTCCCCACGAGCAGTACTTC. Its protein is CASSPPSGTGAPHEQYF.

V is TRBV24-1 and J is TRBJ2-1; TRBD2 agrees at 12 bases. CDR1 KGHDR and CDR2 SFDVKD come from the germline V gene. V shed 2 bases, J shed 9 bases, and the junction held 10 bases outside the gene matches. The CDR3 consists of 17 residues. In nucleotides, the CDR3 is TGTGCCACCAGTGATTCGCCTAGCGGGGGGGCCGGGGGTGAGCAGTTCTTC. Translating gives CATSDSPSGGAGGEQFF.

The CDR3 loop reads CASSVKAGGTDTQYF. For the CDR3, the DNA is TGTGCCAGCAGTGTAAAGGCGGGGGGTACAGATACGCAGTATTTT. V gene TRBV6-4 combines with J gene TRBJ2-3; TRBD2 matches at 8 bases. Germline loops: CDR1 MRHNA, CDR2 SNTAGT. V dropped 4 bases and J dropped 3; count of bases not matched to a gene: 6. The CDR3 is 15 residues long.

The chain combines TRBV29-1 with TRBJ2-1; 10 bases fit TRBD2. The CDR3 contains 14 residues. Germline CDR1 and CDR2: SQVTM and ANQGSEA. J was trimmed by 6 bases and V by 1 base; bases with no gene match: 3. As DNA, the CDR3 is TGCAGCGTTGAAGGCCTAGCGGGAGTCAATGAGCAGTTCTTC. It translates to CSVEGLAGVNEQFF.

The chain links TRBV9 to TRBJ1-3; 7 bases match TRBD1. After removal of 2 bases from V and 2 bases from J, the junction contained 1 base not matched to a gene. The CDR3 spans 14 residues. Germline assignment: CDR1 SGDLS and CDR2 YYNGEE. DNA for the CDR3: TGTGCCAGCAGCGTCGACAGGGCTGGAAACACCATATATTTT. It specifies CASSVDRAGNTIYF. Combining the CDR3 with reference TRBV9 and TRBJ1-3 gives the whole variable domain DSGVTQTPKHLITATGQRVTLRCSPRSGDLSVYWYQQSLDQGLQFLIQYYNGEERAKGNILERFSAQQFPDLHSELNLSSLELGDSALYFCASSVDRAGNTIYFGEGSWLTVV.

The chain carries TRBV28 and TRBJ2-1, with 8 nucleotides matching TRBD2. CDR1 MDHEN and CDR2 SYDVKM come from the germline V gene. V was clipped by 2 bases and J by 13 bases; unmatched bases: 10. There are 14 residues in the CDR3. The CDR3 sequence: CASSLTFDGRDQFF. The DNA for the CDR3 is TGTGCCAGCAGTTTAACGTTCGACGGGAGGGACCAGTTCTTC.

J is TRBJ2-7 and V is TRBV20-1; 10 bases match TRBD2. Germline lookup yields CDR1 DFQATT and CDR2 SNEGSKA (reference sequence). The CDR3 totals 14 residues. V lost 3 bases and J lost 1; bases outside the gene matches: 3. The CDR3 sequence is CSASRTSGSYEQYF. The CDR3 coding sequence is TGCAGTGCTAGTCGGACTAGCGGATCCTACGAGCAGTACTTC.